The source of this T cell receptor (beta chain) is a study of identical twins (dated by TCRdb to the mid-2010s). Study-level background: The study deep-sequenced TCR alpha and beta repertoires from monozygotic twins, unrelated adults of various ages and cord blood to test whether fetal clonotypes persist. To rule out contamination, replicate twin experiments were performed at different times with different library preparation protocols.

Beyond this particular receptor, the publication reports: The excess sharing between twins in beta out-of-frame sequences was weaker because fewer shared sequences reduced the signal-to-noise ratio. Fewer insertions were carried by abundant cord blood beta clonotypes, a similar but weaker trend appeared in young adult naive repertoires, and no such trend appeared in memory repertoires. Because the same donors could not be followed over many years, the conclusions relied on cross-sectional statistical analysis. Out-of-frame TCR alpha sharing in monozygotic twins was systematically underestimated by recombination models, whereas sharing between unrelated individuals was in agreement with the recombination models. Compared with coincidental sharing between unrelated individuals, out-of-frame TCR alpha sequences shared between twins showed an excess of sequences with low generation probability. Invariant T cells such as MAIT and iNKT could partly confound zero-insertion analyses, although diverse VJ usage argued against such confounding for most clonotypes.

Library preparation was by 5' RACE. The sample was run on an Illumina HiSeq 2000. Template switching introduced a universal primer binding site; the final cDNA contained a unique molecular identifier, enabling accurate counting of TCR cDNA molecules. First-strand cDNA for TCR alpha and beta chains was synthesized from specific primers in the conserved constant-segment region. Each cDNA library was double barcoded, with a SMART-Mk sample barcode plus Illumina barcodes, to control for contamination. Two successive PCR steps introduced TruSeq adapter sequences along with Illumina sample barcodes. TCR alpha and beta cDNA libraries were sequenced on the Illumina HiSeq platform with custom primers. Regarding the original processing steps: Unique molecular identifiers were extracted from raw reads with MiGEC, and CDR3 positions were determined with MiXCR. For each individual, recombination models were inferred using an EM algorithm with the repgenHMM and IGoR tools. Shared clonotype analysis was performed with the tcR package in R, normalizing sharing by the product of cloneset sizes. Out-of-frame nonproductive sequences were analyzed to study raw recombination free of thymic and clonal selection effects. The public reads were reanalyzed by TCRdb: fastp trimming at Q25, MiXCR alignment, in-frame beta chains only. Each CDR3 protein gets just one entry, which takes the most common genes and DNA from the rows behind it. The V and J calls shown here were made by TCRdb, not taken from the authors' results. This sample lists 600,000 to 850,000 distinct CDR3 sequences; around a sixth were detected once. 10% to 15% of the sample rests with the top ten.

Trimming removed 0 bases from V and 3 bases from J, leaving 6 bases between the germline ends. Including cysteine and phenylalanine, the CDR3 has 13 amino acids. This entry keeps only the CDR3 DNA: 39 bases, framed from base 1. Based on the germline V gene, the CDR1 and CDR2 sequences are SGHRS and YFSETQ. The sample holds many counts of this clonotype. There is no known antigen for this receptor. It has no much larger one-base neighbor in the sample; base qualities were not kept. Every donor in the study was a healthy Caucasian. The twin cohort consisted of three pairs of female monozygotic twins, all aged about 18 to 30 years. RNA for TCR libraries was isolated from peripheral blood mononuclear cells. The same data also went into a second study, on T cells expressing NK-cell markers. Reported in the second study: Seven or eight donors provided sorted CD3+CD56+NKG2C+, CD3+CD56+NKG2C- and CD3+CD56-NKG2C+ T-cell subsets, whose TCR beta-chain repertoires were profiled. Of the eight sequenced donors, seven were found to be HCMV-seropositive and one was found to be HCMV-seronegative. In several experiments an anti-gammadeltaTCR antibody was added to restrict sorting to alphabetaTCR-expressing T cells. In several donors, the dominant CD3+CD56+NKG2C+ clonotypes were found to rank among the top 10 CD8+ clonotypes and to make up 1.0-7.0% of CD8+ T cells. Those dominant clonotypes were again the most abundant among CD3+CD56-NKG2C+ cells in four donors, at roughly 28.3-60.1%. Whether the expanded NKG2C-expressing T cell clones were specific for HCMV antigens remained unclear. All eight donors whose samples were sequenced were randomly selected healthy volunteers, three of them men and five women. A commercial ELISA kit detecting HCMV-specific IgG in serum was used to determine HCMV serostatus. For roughly six donors, bulk peripheral blood T-cell repertoires were also sequenced from unsorted PBMC. MIGEC was used to demultiplex reads and group the reads by UMI, and MiTCR was used to assemble and quantify clonotypes. To exclude erroneous sequences, only TCR cDNA sequences supported by at least two reads were retained. The tcR package was used for downstream repertoire analysis, and clonotypes were matched between fractions using CDR3 nucleotide sequence together with V segment. VDJmatch was used to annotate antigen specificity against VDJdb, with one amino acid substitution allowed in CDR3.

Sequenced: PBMCs. The V gene is TRBV5-1 and the J gene is TRBJ1-1; no confident D gene assignment can be made. This receptor was identified in a woman between 18 and 29 years old in good health. The DNA reads as follows: TGCGCCAGCAGCTTGGTACAGTACACTGAAGCTTTCTTT. Its protein is CASSLVQYTEAFF.